The 25 T cell receptor beta chains in this list originate from one sample, sequenced in a study of cytomegalovirus exposure and HLA in healthy donors. PCR primers comprised 60 Vbeta and 13 Jbeta primers. TCRdb's table, derived via immunoSEQ multiplex PCR, lists solely in-frame clones and lacks some. The sample carries some 140,000 clones, around 79% recorded once. Sequencing was performed on PBMCs. The receptors shown here come from a man between 18 and 35 years old in good health and CMV-seronegative.

This clone was detected only a few times. V usage is TRBV19 and J usage is TRBJ1-1, with D unresolved. Germline V gives CDR1 LNHDA, CDR2 SQIVND (reference sequence). The CDR3 has 15 residues. V lost 7 bases and J 1 base, leaving 16 bases between the germline ends. The CDR3 region is CASTLQGRQNTEAFF. The DNA for the CDR3 is TGTGCCAGTACCCTTCAAGGCAGACAGAACACTGAAGCTTTCTTT.

This clone showed up just once. The rearrangement uses TRBV6-5 and TRBJ1-2; perhaps TRBD1 as D (5 bases). The CDR3 is 15 amino acids. V gave up 0 bases and J gave up 6 bases, with 14 bases separating them. Germline assignment: CDR1 MNHEY and CDR2 SVGAGI. CDR3 in amino acids: CASSYSIAGKNGYTF. CDR3 nucleotide sequence: TGTGCCAGCAGTTACTCGATCGCAGGGAAGAATGGCTACACCTTC.

This sequence joins TRBV15 and TRBJ1-2; possible D gene TRBD1, 5 bases. The CDR3 extends over 14 amino acids. CDR1 is LNHNV, CDR2 YYDKDF, per germline (reference sequence). V was pared by 0 bases and J by 7 bases, with 12 bases between. The CDR3 reads CATSRDPGDAGYTF. The CDR3 coding sequence is TGTGCCACCAGCAGAGATCCGGGGGATGCTGGCTACACCTTC.

The chain recombines TRBV2 with TRBJ2-6; D gene unclear. Per the germline V gene, CDR1 is SNHLY and CDR2 is FYNNEI. Trimming removed 5 bases from V and 1 base from J, with 6 bases in between. This CDR3 is 14 amino acids long. The CDR3 DNA reads TGTGCCAGCAGTCGAGGTTCTGGGGCCAACGTCCTGACTTTC. Translation gives CASSRGSGANVLTF.

The chain employs TRBV7-2 and TRBJ1-2; TRBD1 is a possible D gene (6 bases). The CDR3 sequence is 15 residues long. CDR1 and CDR2 (germline): SGHTA, FQGNSA. The V and J ends lost 0 bases and 4 bases respectively, with 12 bases between them. Written as DNA, the CDR3 is TGTGCCAGCAGCTTAGCGCTAACAGGGATCTATGGCTACACCTTC. As protein: CASSLALTGIYGYTF.

The chain links TRBV4-1 to TRBJ1-5; D gene unclear. Per germline, CDR1 MGHRA and CDR2 YSYEKL. Trimming removed 1 base from V and 7 bases from J, with 14 bases in between. This CDR3 has 15 residues. CDR3 protein: CASSQAVGLSQPQHF. Written as DNA, the CDR3 is TGCGCCAGCAGCCAAGCGGTGGGCTTGAGCCAGCCCCAGCATTTT.

The V call is TRBV30, the J call TRBJ1-6, with D unclear. In germline, CDR1 is GTSNPN, CDR2 SVGIG (reference sequence). The CDR3 totals 14 residues. The V end was cut by 1 base, the J end by 13 bases, with 17 bases between. CDR3 coding DNA: TGTGCCTGGAGTGCGACGGTGGAGCCGGTGCCCCTCCACTTT. Protein product: CAWSATVEPVPLHF.

About this clone itself: Other DNA sequences of this sample code for an identical CDR3. This chain joins TRBV5-1 and TRBJ1-2, with 12 bases matching TRBD1. The CDR3 loop spans 14 amino acids. The V segment lost 3 bases and the J segment 7 bases; nucleotides outside the gene matches: 4. Looked up from germline, CDR1 is SGHRS and CDR2 is YFSETQ. The CDR3 protein is CASSSGQGAGGYTF. The CDR3 nucleotides read TGCGCCAGCAGCTCGGGACAGGGGGCAGGTGGCTACACCTTC.

The chain joins TRBV6-1 to TRBJ1-2; TRBD1 matches at 8 bases. The germline V gene encodes CDR1 MNHNS and CDR2 SASEGT. CDR3 size: 11 residues. The junction had 6 bases not matched to a gene; V was cut back by 8 bases and J by 10 bases. CDR3 amino acids: CASSGQGAYTF. The CDR3, as DNA: TGTGCCAGCTCTGGACAGGGTGCCTACACCTTC.

The chain joins TRBV18 to TRBJ1-4; 9 bases are a match to TRBD1. Germline V gives CDR1 KGHSH, CDR2 LQKENI. V was clipped by 6 bases and J by 8 bases; unmatched bases: 10. The CDR3 consists of 15 residues. The CDR3 sequence: CASSLGQGSGEKLFF. CDR3 DNA: TGTGCCAGCTCGCTAGGACAGGGGAGTGGAGAAAAACTGTTTTTT.

This chain links TRBV30 with TRBJ2-3; tentatively, D is TRBD2 (5 bases). The V and J ends lost 3 bases and 0 bases respectively, with 10 bases between them. Per the germline V gene, CDR1 is GTSNPN and CDR2 is SVGIG (reference sequence). This CDR3 spans 14 amino acids. The CDR3 coding sequence is TGTGCCTGGAGGGTGGGCGGGAGCACAGATACGCAGTATTTT. This translates into CAWRVGGSTDTQYF.

The gene calls are TRBV18 and TRBJ1-1; D remains ambiguous. Germline CDR1 is KGHSH and CDR2 is LQKENI. V dropped 3 bases and J dropped 1 base, with 9 bases sitting between them. CDR3 length: 14 residues. The CDR3 loop is CASSPTAGNTEAFF. CDR3 in DNA: TGTGCCAGCTCACCGACGGCGGGGAACACTGAAGCTTTCTTT.

This clone was picked up a small number of times. The junction does not match germline at one end; this may be a read error. The rearrangement joins TRBV5-1 to TRBJ2-6; a possible D gene is TRBD1 (5 bases). This CDR3 spans 15 amino acids. Germline CDR1 SGHRS, CDR2 YFSETQ. The CDR3, as DNA: TGCGCCAGCAGCCCTACAGACTCTGGGGCCAACGGCCTGACTTTC. Its protein is CASSPTDSGANGLTF.

J is TRBJ2-7 and V is TRBV5-4; 9 positions match TRBD2. The CDR3 length is 14 residues. Per the germline V gene, CDR1 is SGHNT and CDR2 is YYREEE (reference sequence). V shed 0 bases and J 7 bases; nucleotides not matched to a gene: 5. CDR3 in amino acids: CASSLEPSGEEQYF. The CDR3 DNA reads as TGTGCCAGCAGCTTGGAGCCTAGCGGGGAAGAGCAGTACTTC. Filled out from reference TRBV5-4 and TRBJ2-7, the complete variable domain reads ETGVTQSPTHLIKTRGQQVTLRCSSQSGHNTVSWYQQALGQGPQFIFQYYREEENGRGNFPPRFSGLQFPNYSSELNVNALELDDSALYLCASSLEPSGEEQYFGPGTRLTVT.

The genes are TRBV6-1 and TRBJ2-1; tentative D call: TRBD1 (8 bases). The CDR3 totals 14 residues. Germline assignment: CDR1 MNHNS and CDR2 SASEGT. Trimming left V 8 bases short and J 6 bases short, with 17 bases between. For the CDR3, the DNA is TGTGCCAGCGAGGACAGGGAGGGGTTCAATGAGCAGTTCTTC. It specifies CASEDREGFNEQFF.

This clone was seen more than once but under ten times. The chain employs TRBV7-2 and TRBJ2-3, with TRBD2 identical over 11 bases. The CDR3 sequence is 17 residues long. V dropped 1 base and J dropped 5; count of bases not matched to a gene: 8. Germline assignment: CDR1 SGHTA and CDR2 FQGNSA. CDR3 sequence: CASSLEGASGGLDTQYF. The CDR3 DNA reads as TGTGCCAGCAGCTTAGAGGGGGCTAGCGGGGGGTTAGATACGCAGTATTTT.

J is TRBJ2-5 and V is TRBV4-3; 7 bases line up with TRBD1. The better agreement between TRBJ2-7 and the DNA end casts doubt on the J call. CDR1 is LGHNA and CDR2 is YSLEER in the germline V gene. The CDR3 has 16 amino acids. The CDR3 coding sequence is TGCGCCAGCAGCCAAAAGGCCGGGACAGACCCCTACGAGCAGTACTTC. Protein: CASSQKAGTDPYEQYF.

V and J are TRBV21-1 and TRBJ2-6; TRBD1 reflects the table's D call only, with no check against the DNA. TRBV21-1 represents a pseudogene. CDR3 size: 19 residues. CDR3 sequence: CASSTQQGAYSSGANVLTF. The CDR3 DNA reads as TGTGCCAGCAGCACTCAACAGGGGGCTTACAGCTCTGGGGCCAACGTCCTGACTTTC.

For the CDR3, the DNA is TGTGCCAGAAGCAACTCAGAGAGAGGCGAGCAGTACGTC. It codes for CARSNSERGEQYV. The gene calls are TRBV5-3 and TRBJ2-7; D not resolved. TRBV5-3 is an open reading frame whose function is uncertain. Trimming cost V 4 bases and J 6 bases, with 14 bases left between them. This CDR3 has 13 residues.

This clone was seen a few times. The chain couples TRBV6-6 to TRBJ2-3, with 8 bases matching TRBD2. Germline assignment: CDR1 MNHNY and CDR2 SVGAGI (reference sequence). With 8 bases clipped from V and 4 bases from J, the junction kept 8 bases outside the gene matches. CDR3 size: 14 residues. CDR3 in DNA: TGTGCCAGCCGCAGGGCTAGCGGGCCAGATACGCAGTATTTT. This codes for CASRRASGPDTQYF.

The rearrangement links TRBV27 to TRBJ2-2, with D possibly being TRBD2 (5 bases). CDR1 is MNHEY and CDR2 is SMNVEV in the germline V gene (reference sequence). The V end lost 0 bases, the J end lost 5 bases, and 19 bases lay between the germline ends. The CDR3 sequence is 18 residues long. DNA of the CDR3: TGTGCCAGCAGTTTATCGGGAGCGATCCAATTAAGAACCGGGGAGCTGTTTTTT. Translating gives CASSLSGAIQLRTGELFF.

This rearrangement joins TRBV10-3 to TRBJ1-1, with D tentatively TRBD1 (5 bases). V was trimmed by 9 bases and J by 2 bases, leaving 10 bases between them. This CDR3 comprises 12 residues. CDR1 and CDR2 from the germline V gene are ENHRY and SYGVKD. The CDR3 nucleotides are TGTGCCATACAGGACGGAAACACTGAAGCTTTCTTT. Residues: CAIQDGNTEAFF.

The V gene is TRBV4-1, the J gene TRBJ1-4; D is unresolved. V was shortened by 2 bases and J by 4 bases, with 5 bases between the two germline ends. Per germline, CDR1 MGHRA and CDR2 YSYEKL. CDR3 length: 13 residues. The DNA for the CDR3 is TGCGCCAGCAGCCAAATTATTAATGAAAAACTGTTTTTT. The encoded protein is CASSQIINEKLFF.

The chain carries TRBV21-1 and TRBJ2-7; the table names TRBD2, a call not compared with the DNA. TRBV21-1 is an annotated pseudogene. This CDR3 has 15 amino acids. CDR3 region: CASGDSSGEAYEQYV. CDR3 DNA: TGTGCCAGCGGAGACTCTAGCGGAGAGGCCTACGAGCAGTACGTC.

The rearrangement joins TRBV5-6 to TRBJ2-5; 8 nucleotides align to TRBD2. The CDR3 is made up of 14 amino acids. The germline CDR1 and CDR2 sequences are SGHDT and YYEEEE. After removal of 4 bases from V and 5 bases from J, the junction contained 7 bases not matched to a gene. Here the CDR3 reads CASSEGLVLETQYF. Written as DNA, the CDR3 is TGTGCCAGCAGCGAGGGACTAGTACTGGAGACCCAGTACTTC. The full variable domain, with the rest looked up from reference TRBV5-6 and TRBJ2-5, is DAGVTQSPTHLIKTRGQQVTLRCSPKSGHDTVSWYQQALGQGPQFIFQYYEEEERQRGNFPDRFSGHQFPNYSSELNVNALLLGDSALYLCASSEGLVLETQYFGPGTRLLVL.